The 21 T cell receptor beta chains below come from one sample, sequenced in a study of spatial heterogeneity in lung cancer. Time point in this sample: sample taken at primary tumor resection. TCRdb reprocessed the 5' RACE reads with MiXCR, giving one entry per CDR3 protein. Of 8,000 or so distinct CDR3 sequences detected, around 7% appear once; the ten largest clones hold approximately 8.6%. Study observations and caveats: Intratumoral expanded alpha and beta TCR counts were found to track tumor mutation counts.

No antigens are known for them. This specimen was lung tumor tissue, taken at surgery. The receptors were gathered from a male donor with early-stage non-small cell lung cancer.

Relative to its sample, this clonotype is medium-sized. The rearrangement uses TRBV7-9 and TRBJ2-7; unclear D gene. The CDR3 spans 11 residues. Trimming removed 5 bases at V and 4 bases at J, with 6 bases between. CDR1 and CDR2 from the germline V gene are SEHNR and FQNEAQ (reference sequence). CDR3 coding DNA: TGTGCCAGCAGCCTGAGTTACGAGCAGTACTTC. Protein sequence: CASSLSYEQYF.

This clonotype was detected ten times or more. The chain couples TRBV19 to TRBJ2-3, with D perhaps TRBD2 (6 bases). CDR1 and CDR2 from the germline V gene are LNHDA and SQIVND (reference sequence). This CDR3 has 11 residues. Trimming shortened V by 7 bases and J by 12 bases, and 14 bases separated the two germline ends. The CDR3 DNA reads as TGTGCCAGTACCGAGGGCGGGACTCAGTATTTT. It translates to CASTEGGTQYF.

J is TRBJ2-7 and V is TRBV5-5; the D is unclear. This CDR3 comprises 12 residues. The germline CDR1 and CDR2 sequences are SGHKS and YYEKEE (reference sequence). Deletions cut 2 bases from V and 3 bases from J, with 6 bases between. The CDR3 loop is CASSFGFYEQYF. CDR3 in DNA: TGTGCCAGCAGCTTTGGTTTCTACGAGCAGTACTTC.

This clonotype ranks as medium-sized. The chain employs TRBV3-1 and TRBJ2-3, with 7 bases aligning to TRBD2. The CDR3 runs to 13 residues. Germline assignment: CDR1 LGHDT and CDR2 YNNKEL (reference sequence). V lost 2 bases to trimming and J lost 4 bases; unmatched junction nucleotides: 0. The CDR3 spells CASSQLAADTQYF. The CDR3, as DNA: TGTGCCAGCAGCCAACTAGCGGCAGATACGCAGTATTTT.

This clonotype is labeled as medium-sized. The chain couples TRBV9 to TRBJ1-6; TRBD1 matches 9 bases. V trimming: 4 bases; J trimming: 10 bases; junction bases outside the gene matches: 9. From germline, CDR1 is SGDLS and CDR2 YYNGEE. This CDR3 region has 15 residues. The DNA for the CDR3 is TGTGCCAGCAGCCCCCGGGACAGGGATTCGTCACCCCTCCACTTT. It is translated as CASSPRDRDSSPLHF.

In its sample, this clonotype ranks as medium-sized. The chain has TRBV28 and TRBJ2-7, with TRBD2 matching 10 bases. Germline assignment: CDR1 MDHEN and CDR2 SYDVKM. The length of the CDR3 is 15 residues. V shed 3 bases, J shed 3 bases, and the junction held 5 bases outside the gene matches. This CDR3 reads CASSFGLAVYYEQYF. The CDR3 nucleotides read TGTGCCAGCAGTTTCGGACTAGCGGTTTACTACGAGCAGTACTTC.

In its sample, this clonotype is medium-sized. The chain employs TRBV7-9 and TRBJ1-4; D is unclear. CDR3 length equals 14 residues. V was pared by 6 bases and J by 2 bases, with 10 bases between. Germline CDR1 SEHNR, CDR2 FQNEAQ (reference sequence). The CDR3 loop is CASRPGGTNEKLFF. The CDR3 DNA reads as TGTGCCAGCAGACCCGGAGGGACTAATGAAAAACTGTTTTTT.

In this sample, this clonotype turned up many times. V and J are TRBV28 and TRBJ2-6; D is undetermined. Trimming removed 11 bases from V and 0 bases from J, with 8 bases in between. The CDR3 has 13 amino acids. Germline V gene sequence: CDR1 MDHEN, CDR2 SYDVKM. Here the CDR3 DNA reads TGTGCCGCTTCAAGCTCTGGGGCCAACGTCCTGACTTTC. As protein: CAASSSGANVLTF.

This clonotype was seen only a few times. The chain couples TRBV3-1 to TRBJ2-1, with no clear D. V lost 2 bases to trimming and J lost 2 bases, with 16 bases between them. CDR3 length equals 17 residues. Germline lookup yields CDR1 LGHDT and CDR2 YNNKEL (reference sequence). The CDR3 sequence is CASSQNSGGITYNEQFF. For the CDR3, the DNA is TGTGCCAGCAGCCAAAATAGTGGCGGAATCACCTACAATGAGCAGTTCTTC.

This clonotype was seen repeatedly, ten times or more. CDR3 coding DNA: TGCAGCCCCAACCCTGGGAAGACCCAGTACTTC. It translates to CSPNPGKTQYF. The rearrangement joins TRBV20-1 to TRBJ2-5, with unresolved D. The germline CDR1 and CDR2 sequences are DFQATT and SNEGSKA (reference sequence). The CDR3 is 11 residues long.

This clonotype was observed many times. The V and J genes are TRBV20-1 and TRBJ1-5; D possibly corresponds to TRBD1 (5 bases). Germline lookup yields CDR1 DFQATT and CDR2 SNEGSKA (reference sequence). This CDR3 has 14 residues. V was trimmed by 1 base and J by 0 bases, leaving 7 bases between them. DNA of the CDR3: TGCAGTGCTAGAGGGGACCTTAGCAATCAGCCCCAGCATTTT. Amino acid sequence: CSARGDLSNQPQHF.

This clonotype was detected ten times or more. The chain carries TRBV3-1 and TRBJ2-1, with TRBD2 matching 14 bases. The CDR3 is 17 amino acids. Germline assignment: CDR1 LGHDT and CDR2 YNNKEL (reference sequence). Trimming took 4 bases from V and 11 from J; bases not matched to a gene: 13. The CDR3 coding sequence is TGTGCCAGCAGCCCCTTCTTGACTAGCGGGAGGGCGATTCAGCAGTTCTTC. Translation: CASSPFLTSGRAIQQFF.

This clonotype rates as medium-sized (0.01 to 0.1%). The chain combines TRBV28 with TRBJ2-3; possibly TRBD1 or TRBD2 for D (5 bases each). The V gene's germline CDR1 is MDHEN and CDR2 SYDVKM. The V end was cut by 6 bases, the J end by 6 bases, with 25 bases between. This CDR3 contains 17 residues. CDR3 in DNA: TGTGCCAGCAGGACTGGAGGACATGGATTCGTCAGGGATACGCAGTATTTT. This sequence encodes CASRTGGHGFVRDTQYF.

This clonotype is medium-sized within its sample. This chain connects TRBV7-2 to TRBJ2-1, with a tentative D call TRBD2 (7 bases). V lost 0 bases and J lost 4, with 10 bases in between. Germline values: CDR1 SGHTA, CDR2 FQGNSA. There are 15 residues in the CDR3. CDR3 loop: CASSLAGGPYNEQFF. The CDR3 DNA reads TGTGCCAGCAGCTTAGCGGGGGGGCCATACAATGAGCAGTTCTTC. Variable domain in full (rest from reference TRBV7-2 and TRBJ2-1): GAGVSQSPSNKVTEKGKDVELRCDPISGHTALYWYRQSLGQGLEFLIYFQGNSAPDKSGLPSDRFSAERTGGSVSTLTIQRTQQEDSAVYLCASSLAGGPYNEQFFGPGTRLTVL.

This clonotype was seen many times. The chain is built from TRBV20-1 and TRBJ2-3; D tentatively fits TRBD1 or TRBD2 (5 bases each). V was shortened by 3 bases and J by 6 bases, with 13 bases between the two germline ends. The length of the CDR3 is 13 residues. The germline gives CDR1 DFQATT, CDR2 SNEGSKA (reference sequence). CDR3: CSASGVGTDTQYF. The CDR3 DNA reads as TGCAGTGCTAGCGGGGTCGGGACGGATACGCAGTATTTT.

This clonotype was seen ten or more times. CDR3 amino acids: CASSSAGSLNTEAFF. The CDR3 bases are TGTGCCAGTAGTTCGGCCGGCAGCCTGAACACTGAAGCTTTCTTT. V usage is TRBV19 and J usage is TRBJ1-1; D gene uncertain. The CDR3 runs 15 residues. V gave up 5 bases and J gave up 0 bases, with 13 bases separating them. Germline CDR1 and CDR2: LNHDA and SQIVND (reference sequence). Full variable domain (rest looked up from reference TRBV19 and TRBJ1-1): DGGITQSPKYLFRKEGQNVTLSCEQNLNHDAMYWYRQDPGQGLRLIYYSQIVNDFQKGDIAEGYSVSREKKESFPLTVTSAQKNPTAFYLCASSSAGSLNTEAFFGQGTRLTVV.

This clonotype came up many times. V gene TRBV6-6 combines with J gene TRBJ2-7; a weak D match, TRBD1 (6 bases). V lost 2 bases and J 3 bases, leaving 11 bases between the germline ends. This CDR3 spans 14 amino acids. Germline V gene sequence: CDR1 MNHNY, CDR2 SVGAGI (reference sequence). The chain's CDR3 is CASSYGQGRYEQYF. In DNA form, the CDR3 reads TGTGCCAGCAGTTACGGGCAGGGGCGCTACGAGCAGTACTTC.

In the case of this clonotype: A much larger clone differs from this one at a single base, so this may be a read error. The V and J genes are TRBV3-1 and TRBJ2-2; maybe TRBD1 (8 bases). The germline V gene has CDR1 LGHDT and CDR2 YNNKEL (reference sequence). This CDR3 comprises 15 residues. Written as DNA, the CDR3 is TGTGCCAGCAGCCAGAGGACAGGGAGGGACGGGGAGCTGCTTTTT. It codes for CASSQRTGRDGELLF.

By proportion, this clonotype is medium-sized. CDR3 amino acids: CASSLTRLAAFNEQFF. DNA of the CDR3: TGTGCCAGCAGTTTGACAAGGCTAGCGGCGTTCAATGAGCAGTTCTTC. This chain joins TRBV28 and TRBJ2-1; 7 bases align to TRBD2. Germline V gene sequence: CDR1 MDHEN, CDR2 SYDVKM. The CDR3 is made up of 16 amino acids. After removal of 3 bases from V and 6 bases from J, the junction contained 11 bases not matched to a gene.

By sample share, this clonotype is medium-sized (0.01 to 0.1%). The chain joins TRBV6-9 to TRBJ1-3; D perhaps matches TRBD1 (5 bases). Per germline, CDR1 MNHGY and CDR2 SVAAGI. The germline V and J ends were trimmed by 8 bases and 0 bases, with 20 bases remaining between them. The CDR3 has 17 amino acids. The CDR3 sequence: CASGKGESRCSGNTIYF. In nucleotides, the CDR3 is TGTGCCAGCGGGAAAGGGGAGAGCAGATGCTCTGGAAACACCATATATTTT.

V gene TRBV3-1 combines with J gene TRBJ1-2; TRBD1 agrees at 8 bases. This CDR3 has 15 amino acids. CDR1 is LGHDT, CDR2 YNNKEL, per germline (reference sequence). Losses at the gene ends were 4 bases for V and 4 bases for J; bases not matched to a gene: 8. The DNA for the CDR3 is TGTGCCAGCAGCCCCCTTAGCACAGGGGGCTATGGCTACACCTTC. Amino acid sequence: CASSPLSTGGYGYTF.